A selection of T cell receptor beta chains follows, all from one sample in a study of CD8+ T cells in alopecia areata. TCRdb's copy holds only in-frame clones and misses some; the assay was immunoSEQ multiplex PCR. The sample consists of around 120,000 clones, approximately 60% of them appearing once. The material was CD4+ T cells sorted from blood, obtained at week 4, from a patient treated with tofacitinib. The receptors derive from a human donor with alopecia areata. The conserved cysteine and the conserved F or W are not part of the CDR3 here.

v_call cdr3_aa
TRBV7-3 ASSLSRTDTQY
TRBV10-3 ATQIGGNNYEQY
TRBV11-1 ASSLAGEDNEQF
TRBV29-1 SVWKTNTGELF
TRBV5-8 ASSVTGGDGYT
TRBV7-3 ASSLPGETQY
TRBV18 ASSPSTDTQY
TRBV27 ASSLYPTSRHYEQY
TRBV19 ASSWTDTQY
TRBV5-1 ASSLVLGSGANVLT
TRBV7-9 ASSSDRGAGELF
TRBV9 ASSTPGAAEKLF
TRBV25-1 ASSEYRNRDDSNTEAF
TRBV25-1 ASTVSHGSPLH
TRBV6-4 ASSDSNRPTEAF
TRBV10-3 AISERNGELF
TRBV27 ASSFAGTPRRY
TRBV9 ASSLLADSHTQY
TRBV29-1 SVVSGKEAF
TRBV2 ASRTSGPPGEQY
TRBV18 ASSPPGETQY
TRBV6-6 ASSRVNQPQH
TRBV27 ASMLLGTAKETQY
TRBV4-1 ASSQEGGEFDIQY
TRBV6-6 ASKVQNTEAF
TRBV23-1 ASSQGKNNSPLH